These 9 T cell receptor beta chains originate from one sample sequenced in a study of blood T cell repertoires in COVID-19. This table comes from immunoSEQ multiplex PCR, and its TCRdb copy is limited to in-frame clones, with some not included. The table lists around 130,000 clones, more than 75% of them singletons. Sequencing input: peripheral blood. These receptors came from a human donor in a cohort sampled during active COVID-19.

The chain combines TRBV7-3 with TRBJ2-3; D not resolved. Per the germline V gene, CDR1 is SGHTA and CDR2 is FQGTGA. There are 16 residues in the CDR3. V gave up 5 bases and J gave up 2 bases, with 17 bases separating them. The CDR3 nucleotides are TGTGCCAGCAGCCCCGAGCCCCCCTCTTTCACAGATACGCAGTATTTT. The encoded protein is CASSPEPPSFTDTQYF.

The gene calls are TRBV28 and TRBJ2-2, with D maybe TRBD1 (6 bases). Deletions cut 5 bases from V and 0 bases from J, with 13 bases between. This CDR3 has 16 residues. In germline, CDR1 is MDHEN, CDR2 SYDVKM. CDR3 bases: TGTGCCAGCAGTCTCTGGACAGTGTCGAACACCGGGGAGCTGTTTTTT. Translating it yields CASSLWTVSNTGELFF.

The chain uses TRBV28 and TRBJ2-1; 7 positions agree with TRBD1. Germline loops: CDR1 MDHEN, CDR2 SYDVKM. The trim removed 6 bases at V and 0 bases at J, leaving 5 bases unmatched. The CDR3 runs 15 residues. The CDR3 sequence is CASRKTGSSYNEQFF. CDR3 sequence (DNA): TGTGCCAGCAGGAAGACAGGGAGCTCCTACAATGAGCAGTTCTTC.

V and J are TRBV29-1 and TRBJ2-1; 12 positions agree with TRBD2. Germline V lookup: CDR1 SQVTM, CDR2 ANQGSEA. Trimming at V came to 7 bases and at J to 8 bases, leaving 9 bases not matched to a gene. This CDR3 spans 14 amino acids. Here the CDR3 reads CSAPTSGSLDEQFF. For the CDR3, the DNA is TGCAGCGCCCCGACTAGCGGGAGTCTCGATGAGCAGTTCTTC.

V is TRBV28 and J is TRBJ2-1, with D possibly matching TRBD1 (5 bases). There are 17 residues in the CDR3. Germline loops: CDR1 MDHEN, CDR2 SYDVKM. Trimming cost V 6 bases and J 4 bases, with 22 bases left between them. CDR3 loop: CASRGSPGQGRYNEQFF. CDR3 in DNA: TGTGCCAGCAGAGGATCGCCGGGCCAGGGTCGATACAATGAGCAGTTCTTC.

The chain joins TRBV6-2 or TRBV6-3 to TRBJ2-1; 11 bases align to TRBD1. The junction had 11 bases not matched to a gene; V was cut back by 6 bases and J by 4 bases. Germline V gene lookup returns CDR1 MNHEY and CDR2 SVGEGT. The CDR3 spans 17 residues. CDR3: CASSSFDRDRGYNEQFF. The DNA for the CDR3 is TGTGCCAGCAGCTCATTTGACCGGGACAGGGGGTACAATGAGCAGTTCTTC.

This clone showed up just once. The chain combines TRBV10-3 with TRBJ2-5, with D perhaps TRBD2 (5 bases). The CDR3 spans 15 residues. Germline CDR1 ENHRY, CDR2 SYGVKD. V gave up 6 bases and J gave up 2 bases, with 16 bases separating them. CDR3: CAISPTGIAQETQYF. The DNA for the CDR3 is TGTGCCATCAGCCCCACGGGAATAGCGCAAGAGACCCAGTACTTC.

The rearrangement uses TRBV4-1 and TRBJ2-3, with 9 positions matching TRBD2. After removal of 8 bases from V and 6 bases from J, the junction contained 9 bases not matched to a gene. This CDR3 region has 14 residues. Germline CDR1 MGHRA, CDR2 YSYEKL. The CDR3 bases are TGCGCCAGCGCGCTCGGACTAGCGTCGGATACGCAGTATTTT. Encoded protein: CASALGLASDTQYF.

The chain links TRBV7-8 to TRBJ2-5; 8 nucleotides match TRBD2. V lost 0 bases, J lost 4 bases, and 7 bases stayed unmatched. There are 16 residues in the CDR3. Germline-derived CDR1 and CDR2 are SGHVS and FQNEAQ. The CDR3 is CASSLATGGGPETQYF. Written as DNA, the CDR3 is TGTGCCAGCAGCTTAGCTACCGGGGGGGGTCCAGAGACCCAGTACTTC.